Shown below are 14 T cell receptor beta chains from a single sample sequenced in a study of blood T cell repertoires in COVID-19. The method was immunoSEQ multiplex PCR; TCRdb's version includes in-frame clones alone and lacks a portion of them. The sample lists about 67,000 clones, around 88% occurring once. Material: peripheral blood. The receptor source for this set is a woman older than 75 with acute or convalescent COVID-19.

This clone is a singleton in its sample. The rearrangement uses TRBV19 and TRBJ1-5, with 11 nucleotides matching TRBD1. After removal of 1 base from V and 0 bases from J, the junction contained 5 bases not matched to a gene. Germline loops: CDR1 LNHDA, CDR2 SQIVND (reference sequence). The CDR3 is 18 amino acids. In nucleotides, the CDR3 is TGTGCCAGTAGTATAGTTGGACAGGGGGCGTTTAGCAATCAGCCCCAGCATTTT. This codes for CASSIVGQGAFSNQPQHF.

The chain employs TRBV5-1 and TRBJ1-1, with D hard to call. Trimming pared 0 bases from V and 3 bases from J, leaving 9 bases between. The CDR3 totals 14 residues. Germline loops: CDR1 SGHRS, CDR2 YFSETQ. CDR3 coding DNA: TGCGCCAGCAGCTTGGGGCTAGGAGACACTGAAGCTTTCTTT. Translation: CASSLGLGDTEAFF.

The chain links TRBV3-1 (or the pseudogene TRBV3-2) to TRBJ1-1; D may be TRBD1 (6 bases). With 1 base removed from V and 6 bases from J, the gap between germline ends came to 15 bases. The CDR3 is made up of 15 amino acids. In germline, CDR1 is LGHDT, CDR2 YNNKEL (reference sequence). Here the CDR3 reads CASSQGITGNAEAFF. The CDR3 DNA reads as TGTGCCAGCAGCCAAGGAATAACAGGGAATGCTGAAGCTTTCTTT.

This chain links TRBV5-4 with TRBJ1-2; 10 bases match TRBD1. This CDR3 spans 16 amino acids. Germline CDR1 reads SGHNT; CDR2 reads YYREEE (reference sequence). V shed 4 bases and J 0 bases; nucleotides not matched to a gene: 6. As DNA, the CDR3 is TGTGCCAGCAGCCAGGGACAGGGGCCTCCTAACTATGGCTACACCTTC. This gives the protein CASSQGQGPPNYGYTF.

V and J are TRBV5-4 and TRBJ2-3, with 7 bases lining up with TRBD2. Trimming cost V 4 bases and J 1 base; bases outside gene matches: 12. Germline V CDR1 and CDR2: SGHNT, YYREEE (reference sequence). The CDR3 covers 17 residues. The CDR3 reads CASSPPGVAGRTDTQYF. The CDR3 DNA reads TGTGCCAGCAGCCCCCCCGGGGTAGCGGGTCGCACAGATACGCAGTATTTT.

This clone was seen more than once but under ten times. This chain joins TRBV30 and TRBJ2-7; 7 positions agree with TRBD1. Germline V gives CDR1 GTSNPN, CDR2 SVGIG (reference sequence). The CDR3 has 15 amino acids. The V segment lost 0 bases and the J segment 5 bases; nucleotides outside the gene matches: 10. CDR3 nucleotides: TGTGCCTGGAGTGTACGGGCAGGGGGTGGGGACGAGCAGTACTTC. Its protein product is CAWSVRAGGGDEQYF.

This chain uses TRBV3-1 (or the pseudogene TRBV3-2) with TRBJ1-1; 9 nucleotides match TRBD1. The junction had 11 bases not matched to a gene; V was cut back by 2 bases and J by 7 bases. CDR1 and CDR2 from the germline V gene are LGHDT and YNNKEL (reference sequence). The CDR3 contains 16 residues. CDR3 amino acids: CASSQWGQGGVGEAFF. CDR3 nucleotide sequence: TGTGCCAGCAGCCAATGGGGACAGGGTGGAGTTGGTGAAGCTTTCTTT.

This chain links TRBV3-1 (or the pseudogene TRBV3-2) with TRBJ2-3, with 7 bases aligning to TRBD2. V was pared by 1 base and J by 6 bases, with 13 bases of the junction left unmatched. The CDR3 contains 17 residues. Germline lookup yields CDR1 LGHDT and CDR2 YNNKEL (reference sequence). The CDR3 loop reads CASSQASRPMGGDTQYF. The CDR3 nucleotides are TGTGCCAGCAGCCAAGCTTCTAGGCCTATGGGGGGGGATACGCAGTATTTT.

The genes are TRBV28 and TRBJ1-5, with D possibly being TRBD1 (6 bases). V shed 5 bases and J shed 6 bases, with 14 bases lying between them. Germline V lookup: CDR1 MDHEN, CDR2 SYDVKM. This CDR3 region has 14 residues. This chain's CDR3 is CASSHRAGRQPQHF. In DNA form, the CDR3 reads TGTGCCAGCAGTCACAGGGCAGGTCGTCAGCCCCAGCATTTT.

This clone was observed once. The chain is built from TRBV18 and TRBJ2-5, with D hard to call. The germline V gene has CDR1 KGHSH and CDR2 LQKENI. V lost 4 bases and J 1 base, leaving 7 bases between the germline ends. This CDR3 region has 13 residues. The CDR3 coding sequence is TGTGCCAGCTCACTACACAGCCAAGAGACCCAGTACTTC. Translation: CASSLHSQETQYF. Full variable domain (remainder filled in from reference TRBV18 and TRBJ2-5): NAGVMQNPRHLVRRRGQEARLRCSPMKGHSHVYWYRQLPEEGLKFMVYLQKENIIDESGMPKERFSAEFPKEGPSILRIQQVVRGDSAAYFCASSLHSQETQYFGPGTRLLVL.

This clone was counted a few times. The chain employs TRBV9 and TRBJ1-1, with TRBD1 identical over 7 bases. The CDR3 consists of 17 residues. CDR1 is SGDLS, CDR2 YYNGEE, per germline. V shed 4 bases and J 0 bases; nucleotides not matched to a gene: 12. This CDR3 reads CASSKLDRVVMNTEAFF. For the CDR3, the DNA is TGTGCCAGCAGCAAACTTGACAGGGTAGTAATGAACACTGAAGCTTTCTTT.

This clone has only a few counts. The chain joins TRBV6-4 to TRBJ1-5, with D hard to call. The CDR3 is 14 residues long. Germline loops: CDR1 MRHNA, CDR2 SNTAGT. V was pared by 2 bases and J by 6 bases, with 11 bases between. For the CDR3, the DNA is TGTGCCAGCAGTGACGTTTGCGCCCGTCAGCCCCAGCATTTT. Encoded protein: CASSDVCARQPQHF.

The table lists this clone with a few counts. The chain is built from TRBV6-1 and TRBJ1-5, with D tentatively TRBD1 (6 bases). CDR1 is MNHNS, CDR2 SASEGT, per germline. Trimming pared 3 bases from V and 7 bases from J, leaving 16 bases between. The CDR3 covers 15 residues. The CDR3 sequence: CASSEGPRGGQPQHF. As DNA, the CDR3 is TGTGCCAGCAGTGAGGGGCCTAGAGGGGGACAGCCCCAGCATTTT.

This rearrangement joins TRBV7-9 to TRBJ1-6; D not resolved. CDR1 SEHNR and CDR2 FQNEAQ come from the germline V gene (reference sequence). The V end lost 0 bases, the J end lost 3 bases, and 6 bases lay between the germline ends. This CDR3 comprises 15 residues. The CDR3 here is CASSLAGSYNSPLHF. The CDR3 region has the DNA TGTGCCAGCAGCTTAGCAGGGAGCTATAATTCACCCCTCCACTTT.